The 11 T cell receptor beta chains below come from one sample, sequenced in a study of blood T cell repertoires in COVID-19. Assay used: immunoSEQ multiplex PCR; TCRdb lists only in-frame clones, some missing. The sample contains approximately 290,000 clones, 89% of which appear only once. Sequenced sample: peripheral blood. These receptors were taken from a woman aged 60-75 years with acute or convalescent COVID-19.

This chain connects TRBV19 to TRBJ1-5; 10 bases agree with TRBD1. CDR3 length equals 19 residues. Losses at the gene ends were 3 bases for V and 0 bases for J; bases not matched to a gene: 11. The germline gives CDR1 LNHDA, CDR2 SQIVND (reference sequence). The CDR3 region is CASSMGTGVDAYSNQPQHF. DNA for the CDR3: TGTGCCAGTAGTATGGGGACAGGGGTTGACGCATATAGCAATCAGCCCCAGCATTTT.

The chain links TRBV29-1 to TRBJ1-1, with 8 bases matching TRBD1. This CDR3 contains 13 residues. V gave up 2 bases and J gave up 7 bases; unmatched junction bases: 6. Germline V gives CDR1 SQVTM, CDR2 ANQGSEA. The CDR3 region is CSVERQGAIEAFF. DNA for the CDR3: TGCAGCGTTGAACGCCAGGGGGCTATTGAAGCTTTCTTT. Drawing the rest from reference TRBV29-1 and TRBJ1-1, the complete variable domain is SAVISQKPSRDICQRGTSLTIQCQVDSQVTMMFWYRQQPGQSLTLIATANQGSEATYESGFVIDKFPISRPNLTFSTLTVSNMSPEDSSIYLCSVERQGAIEAFFGQGTRLTVV.

The chain links TRBV5-5 to TRBJ1-6; a weak D match, TRBD1 (5 bases). The germline V and J ends were trimmed by 0 bases and 0 bases, with 10 bases remaining between them. CDR3 size: 17 residues. Germline V CDR1 and CDR2: SGHKS, YYEKEE (reference sequence). The CDR3 reads CASSLVRGSSYNSPLHF. As DNA, the CDR3 is TGTGCCAGCAGCTTGGTGCGGGGCAGCTCCTATAATTCACCCCTCCACTTT.

J is TRBJ2-2 and V is TRBV4-1, with 9 bases aligning to TRBD2. Germline V gene lookup returns CDR1 MGHRA and CDR2 YSYEKL. This CDR3 spans 18 amino acids. With V trimmed by 0 bases and J by 2 bases, 7 bases remained unmatched. The CDR3 nucleotides read TGCGCCAGCAGCCAAGATAGTGTAGCGGGGGCCAACACCGGGGAGCTGTTTTTT. It yields the protein CASSQDSVAGANTGELFF.

The rearrangement joins TRBV5-6 to TRBJ1-2; D is ambiguous. CDR1 is SGHDT, CDR2 YYEEEE, per germline. With 4 bases removed from V and 6 bases from J, the gap between germline ends came to 13 bases. CDR3 length equals 13 residues. CDR3 nucleotides: TGTGCCAGCAGCCCTTGGGCAGCCGATGGCTACACCTTC. As protein: CASSPWAADGYTF.

V and J are TRBV21-1 and TRBJ1-3; whether TRBD1, the table's D call, matches the DNA was not checked. TRBV21-1 is a documented pseudogene. The CDR3 sequence is 14 residues long. The CDR3 is CATEDRDLGNTIYF. In DNA, the CDR3 is TGTGCCACAGAAGACAGGGACCTCGGAAACACCATATATTTT.

V is TRBV19 and J is TRBJ1-2; D is ambiguous. With 8 bases removed from V and 4 bases from J, the gap between germline ends came to 14 bases. The germline CDR1 and CDR2 sequences are LNHDA and SQIVND (reference sequence). The CDR3 runs to 13 residues. The CDR3 DNA follows: TGTGCCAGTTCGTCTTGGAGGGTCTATGGCTACACCTTC. This encodes CASSSWRVYGYTF.

The V and J genes are TRBV5-1 and TRBJ2-2; tentative D call: TRBD2 (7 bases). CDR1 is SGHRS, CDR2 YFSETQ, per germline. This CDR3 is 15 amino acids long. Deletions cut 1 base from V and 5 bases from J, with 12 bases between. Here the CDR3 DNA reads TGCGCCAGCAGCTTGTTGAGGGGGGGAACCGGGGAGCTGTTTTTT. Translated: CASSLLRGGTGELFF.

The chain couples TRBV6-5 to TRBJ1-1; no definite D call. The CDR3 is 13 amino acids. Looked up from germline, CDR1 is MNHEY and CDR2 is SVGAGI. The V end lost 3 bases, the J end lost 2 bases, and 7 bases lay between the germline ends. In DNA form, the CDR3 reads TGTGCCAGCAGTTATAAAGCTAACACTGAAGCTTTCTTT. Translating gives CASSYKANTEAFF.

The genes are TRBV5-1 and TRBJ1-2, with D unresolved. Germline V gene sequence: CDR1 SGHRS, CDR2 YFSETQ. The CDR3 sequence is 15 residues long. Trimming shortened V by 0 bases and J by 3 bases, and 12 bases separated the two germline ends. Written as DNA, the CDR3 is TGCGCCAGCAGCTTGGCCGGGGTATCAGACTATGGCTACACCTTC. It encodes CASSLAGVSDYGYTF.

V and J are TRBV18 and TRBJ1-5, with TRBD1 matching 9 bases. CDR1 is KGHSH and CDR2 is LQKENI in the germline V gene. The CDR3 runs to 16 residues. J lost 1 base, V lost 2 bases, and 3 bases had no gene match. CDR3 sequence (DNA): TGTGCCAGCTCACCAAGAGACAGGGGGAGCAATCAGCCCCAGCATTTT. This codes for CASSPRDRGSNQPQHF. Full variable domain (rest looked up from reference TRBV18 and TRBJ1-5): NAGVMQNPRHLVRRRGQEARLRCSPMKGHSHVYWYRQLPEEGLKFMVYLQKENIIDESGMPKERFSAEFPKEGPSILRIQQVVRGDSAAYFCASSPRDRGSNQPQHFGDGTRLSIL.